The T cell receptor beta chain described here comes from a study of shared clonotypes between healthy human individuals. Study-wide findings and caveats: The sole specimen, blood, was sampled, and tissue repertoires likely differ. Investigators expected sequencing depth to affect clonotype sharing among donors.

Clones were read by immunoSEQ multiplex PCR, and TCRdb kept only the in-frame ones, dropping some. The sample yields roughly 2,500,000 clones, more than 85% seen once. With regard to this clone: Its cognate antigen is unknown.

The clonotype originates from a man between 18 and 35 years old in good health. Some clones in this sample may be carry-over from other donors' samples. The sequencing sample was made of naive CD4+ T cells from PBMCs. Subset given: CD45RA+ positively selected.

The CDR3 region is CASSWGPPGTDTQYF. The CDR3 bases are TGTGCCAGCAGCTGGGGGCCTCCGGGCACAGATACGCAGTATTTT. The chain has TRBV7-3 and TRBJ2-3, with a tentative D call TRBD1 (6 bases). This CDR3 has 15 residues. In germline, CDR1 is SGHTA, CDR2 FQGTGA. Trimming took 4 bases from V and 1 from J, leaving 12 bases between them. Full variable domain (rest looked up from reference TRBV7-3 and TRBJ2-3): GAGVSQTPSNKVTEKGKYVELRCDPISGHTALYWYRQSLGQGPEFLIYFQGTGAADDSGLPNDRFFAVRPEGSVSTLKIQRTERGDSAVYLCASSWGPPGTDTQYFGPGTRLTVL.